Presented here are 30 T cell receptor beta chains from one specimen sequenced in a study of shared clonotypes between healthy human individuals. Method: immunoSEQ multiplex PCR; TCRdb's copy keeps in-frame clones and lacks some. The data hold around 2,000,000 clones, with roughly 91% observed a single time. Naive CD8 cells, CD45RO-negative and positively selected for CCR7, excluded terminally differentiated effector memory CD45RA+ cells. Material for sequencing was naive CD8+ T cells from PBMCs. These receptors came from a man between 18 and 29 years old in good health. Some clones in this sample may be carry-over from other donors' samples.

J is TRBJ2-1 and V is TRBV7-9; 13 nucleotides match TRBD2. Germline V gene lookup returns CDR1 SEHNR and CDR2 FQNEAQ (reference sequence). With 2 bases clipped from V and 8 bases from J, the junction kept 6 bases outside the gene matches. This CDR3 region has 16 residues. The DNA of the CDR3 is TGTGCCAGCAGCTTACGGACTAGCGGGAGCAGGGATGAGCAGTTCTTC. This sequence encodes CASSLRTSGSRDEQFF.

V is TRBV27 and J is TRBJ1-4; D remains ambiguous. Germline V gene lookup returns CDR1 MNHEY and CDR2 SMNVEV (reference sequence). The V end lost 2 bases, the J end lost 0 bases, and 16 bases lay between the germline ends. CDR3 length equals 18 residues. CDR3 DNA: TGTGCCAGCAGTTTAATATTCGTGGAGGCTGCAACTAATGAAAAACTGTTTTTT. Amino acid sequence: CASSLIFVEAATNEKLFF.

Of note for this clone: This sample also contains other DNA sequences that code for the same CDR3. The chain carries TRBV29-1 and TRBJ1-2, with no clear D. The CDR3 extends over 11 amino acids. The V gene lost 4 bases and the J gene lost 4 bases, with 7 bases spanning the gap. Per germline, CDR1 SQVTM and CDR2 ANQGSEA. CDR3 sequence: CSVGAVYGYTF. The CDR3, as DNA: TGCAGCGTTGGCGCAGTCTATGGCTACACCTTC.

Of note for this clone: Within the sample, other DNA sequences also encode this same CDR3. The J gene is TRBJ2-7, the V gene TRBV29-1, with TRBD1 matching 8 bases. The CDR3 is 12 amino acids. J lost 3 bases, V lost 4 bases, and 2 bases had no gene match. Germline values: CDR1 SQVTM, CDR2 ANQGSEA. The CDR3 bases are TGCAGCGTTGCTGGGACAGGCTACGAGCAGTACTTC. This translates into CSVAGTGYEQYF.

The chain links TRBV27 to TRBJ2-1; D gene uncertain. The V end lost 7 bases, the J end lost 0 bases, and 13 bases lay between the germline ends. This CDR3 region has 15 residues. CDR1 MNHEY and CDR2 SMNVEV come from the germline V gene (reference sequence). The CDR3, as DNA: TGTGCCAGCACCCTTTACGGCAGCTCCTACAATGAGCAGTTCTTC. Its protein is CASTLYGSSYNEQFF.

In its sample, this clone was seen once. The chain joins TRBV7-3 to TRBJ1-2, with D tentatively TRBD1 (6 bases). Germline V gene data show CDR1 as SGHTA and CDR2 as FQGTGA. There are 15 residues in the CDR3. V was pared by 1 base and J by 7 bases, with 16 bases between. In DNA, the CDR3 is TGTGCCAGCAGCTTAATGGCAGGGGACGTGGGTGGCTACACCTTC. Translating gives CASSLMAGDVGGYTF.

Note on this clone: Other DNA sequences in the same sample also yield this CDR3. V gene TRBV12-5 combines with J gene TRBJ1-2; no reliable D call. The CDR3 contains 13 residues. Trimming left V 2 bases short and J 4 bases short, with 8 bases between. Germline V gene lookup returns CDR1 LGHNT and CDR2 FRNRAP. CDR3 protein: CASGLTAGYGYTF. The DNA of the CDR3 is TGTGCTAGTGGTTTGACAGCAGGCTATGGCTACACCTTC.

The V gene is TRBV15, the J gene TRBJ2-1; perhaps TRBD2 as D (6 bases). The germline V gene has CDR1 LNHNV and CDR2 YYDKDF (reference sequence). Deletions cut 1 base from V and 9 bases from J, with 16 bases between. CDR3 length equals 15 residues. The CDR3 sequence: CATSRAIRENREQFF. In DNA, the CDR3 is TGTGCCACCAGCAGAGCTATTCGGGAGAACCGTGAGCAGTTCTTC.

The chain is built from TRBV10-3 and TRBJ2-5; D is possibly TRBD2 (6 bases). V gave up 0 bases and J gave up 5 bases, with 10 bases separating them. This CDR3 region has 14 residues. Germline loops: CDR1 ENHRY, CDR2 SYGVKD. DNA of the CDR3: TGTGCCATCAGTGAGTCGGCGGGAAAGGAGACCCAGTACTTC. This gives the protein CAISESAGKETQYF.

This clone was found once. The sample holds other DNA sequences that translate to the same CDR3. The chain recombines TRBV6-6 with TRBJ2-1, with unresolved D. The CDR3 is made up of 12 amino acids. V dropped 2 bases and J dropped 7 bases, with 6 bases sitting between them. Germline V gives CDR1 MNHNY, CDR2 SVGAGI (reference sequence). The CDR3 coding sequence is TGTGCCAGCAGTTACGTCTTGAATGAGCAGTTCTTC. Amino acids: CASSYVLNEQFF.

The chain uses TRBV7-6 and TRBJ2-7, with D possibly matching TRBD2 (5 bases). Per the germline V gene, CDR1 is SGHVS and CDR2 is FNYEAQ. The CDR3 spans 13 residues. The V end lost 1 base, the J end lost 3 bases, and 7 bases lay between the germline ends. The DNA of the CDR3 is TGTGCCAGCAGCTTAGGCGCGGGCTACGAGCAGTACTTC. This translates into CASSLGAGYEQYF.

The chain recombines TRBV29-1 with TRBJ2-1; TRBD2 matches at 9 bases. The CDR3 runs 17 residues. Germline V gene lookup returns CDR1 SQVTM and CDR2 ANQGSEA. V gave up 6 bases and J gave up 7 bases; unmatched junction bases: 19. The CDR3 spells CSVMTSGVNPVVNEQFF. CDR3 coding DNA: TGCAGCGTAATGACTAGCGGAGTAAATCCCGTAGTTAATGAGCAGTTCTTC.

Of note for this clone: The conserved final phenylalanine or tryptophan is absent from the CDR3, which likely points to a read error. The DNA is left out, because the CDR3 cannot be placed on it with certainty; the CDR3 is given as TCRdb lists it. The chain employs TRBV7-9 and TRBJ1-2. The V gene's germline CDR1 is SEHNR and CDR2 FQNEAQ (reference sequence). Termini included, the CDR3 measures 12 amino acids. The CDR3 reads CASSLAQISPLA.

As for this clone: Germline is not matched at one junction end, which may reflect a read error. CDR3 nucleotide sequence: TGTGCCAGCAGCCCCCCTCCTCCAAACTTC. Translated, it gives CASSPPPPNF. This sequence joins TRBV6-4 and TRBJ2-7, with D unresolved. Germline-derived CDR1 and CDR2 are MRHNA and SNTAGT. The CDR3 has 10 residues.

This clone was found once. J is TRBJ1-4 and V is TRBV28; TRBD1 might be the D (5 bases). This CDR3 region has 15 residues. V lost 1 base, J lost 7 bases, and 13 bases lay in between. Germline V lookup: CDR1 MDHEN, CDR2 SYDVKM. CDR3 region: CASSLSGREGEKLFF. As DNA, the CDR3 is TGTGCCAGCAGTTTATCCGGCAGGGAGGGTGAAAAACTGTTTTTT.

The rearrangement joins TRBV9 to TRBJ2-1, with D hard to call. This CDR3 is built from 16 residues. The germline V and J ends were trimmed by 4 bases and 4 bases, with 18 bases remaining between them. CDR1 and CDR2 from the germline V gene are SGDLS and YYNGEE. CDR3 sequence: CASSPWAQNLYNEQFF. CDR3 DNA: TGTGCCAGCAGCCCCTGGGCCCAAAACTTATACAATGAGCAGTTCTTC.

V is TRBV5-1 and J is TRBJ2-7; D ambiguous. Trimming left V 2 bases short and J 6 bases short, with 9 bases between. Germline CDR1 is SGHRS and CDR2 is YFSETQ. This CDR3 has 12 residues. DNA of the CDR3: TGCGCCAGCAGCTTCACAGTCGGCGAGCAGTACTTC. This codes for CASSFTVGEQYF.

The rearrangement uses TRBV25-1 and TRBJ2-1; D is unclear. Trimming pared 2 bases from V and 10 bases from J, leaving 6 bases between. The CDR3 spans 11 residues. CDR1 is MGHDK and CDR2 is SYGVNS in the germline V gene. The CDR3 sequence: CASSEASEQFF. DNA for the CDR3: TGTGCCAGCAGTGAAGCCTCGGAGCAGTTCTTC. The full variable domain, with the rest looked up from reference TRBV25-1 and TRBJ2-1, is EADIYQTPRYLVIGTGKKITLECSQTMGHDKMYWYQQDPGMELHLIHYSYGVNSTEKGDLSSESTVSRIRTEHFPLTLESARPSHTSQYLCASSEASEQFFGPGTRLTVL.

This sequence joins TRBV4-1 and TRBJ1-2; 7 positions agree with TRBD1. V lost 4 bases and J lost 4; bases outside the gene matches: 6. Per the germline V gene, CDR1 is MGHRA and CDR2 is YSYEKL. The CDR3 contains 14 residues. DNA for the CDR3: TGCGCCAGCAGCCCCACGACAGGGTCCTATGGCTACACCTTC. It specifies CASSPTTGSYGYTF.

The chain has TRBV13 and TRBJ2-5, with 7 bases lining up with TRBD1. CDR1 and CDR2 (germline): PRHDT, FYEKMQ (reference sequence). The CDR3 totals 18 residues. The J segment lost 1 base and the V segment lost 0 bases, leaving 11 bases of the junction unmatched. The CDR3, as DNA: TGTGCCAGCAGCTTAGGTTCTCTCCGGGACAGAATCCAAGAGACCCAGTACTTC. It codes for CASSLGSLRDRIQETQYF.

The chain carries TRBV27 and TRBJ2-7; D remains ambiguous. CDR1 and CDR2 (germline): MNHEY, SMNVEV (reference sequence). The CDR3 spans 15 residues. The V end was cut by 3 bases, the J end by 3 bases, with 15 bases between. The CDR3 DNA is TGTGCCAGCAGTTTTCTTCACAGTACCCTCTACGAGCAGTACTTC. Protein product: CASSFLHSTLYEQYF.

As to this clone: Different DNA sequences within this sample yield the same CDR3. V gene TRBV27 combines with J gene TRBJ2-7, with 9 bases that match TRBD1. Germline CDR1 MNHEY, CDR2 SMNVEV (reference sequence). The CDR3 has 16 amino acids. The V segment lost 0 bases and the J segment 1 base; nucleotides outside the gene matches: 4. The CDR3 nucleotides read TGTGCCAGCAGTTTATCCCGAGGGACAGGGTCCTACGAGCAGTACTTC. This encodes CASSLSRGTGSYEQYF.

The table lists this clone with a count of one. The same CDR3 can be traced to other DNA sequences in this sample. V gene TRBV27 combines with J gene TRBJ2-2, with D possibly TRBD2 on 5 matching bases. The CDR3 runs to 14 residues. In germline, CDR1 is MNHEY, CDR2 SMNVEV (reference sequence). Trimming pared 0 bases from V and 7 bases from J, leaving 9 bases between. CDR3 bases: TGTGCCAGCAGTTTATCGGGAGCTGGCGGGGAGCTGTTTTTT. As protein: CASSLSGAGGELFF.

As DNA, the CDR3 is TGTGCCAGTACGGGACAGCCTAAGGATGAGCAGTTCTTC. Translation gives CASTGQPKDEQFF. The V call is TRBV19, the J call TRBJ2-1; 7 nucleotides agree with TRBD1. Trimming cost V 7 bases and J 8 bases; bases outside gene matches: 8. Germline CDR1 LNHDA, CDR2 SQIVND (reference sequence). This CDR3 spans 13 amino acids.

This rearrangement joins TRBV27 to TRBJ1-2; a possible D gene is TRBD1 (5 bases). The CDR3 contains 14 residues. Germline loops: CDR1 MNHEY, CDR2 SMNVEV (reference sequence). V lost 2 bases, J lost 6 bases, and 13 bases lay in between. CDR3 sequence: CASSLNPRGNGYTF. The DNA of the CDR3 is TGTGCCAGCAGTTTAAATCCAAGGGGCAATGGCTACACCTTC.

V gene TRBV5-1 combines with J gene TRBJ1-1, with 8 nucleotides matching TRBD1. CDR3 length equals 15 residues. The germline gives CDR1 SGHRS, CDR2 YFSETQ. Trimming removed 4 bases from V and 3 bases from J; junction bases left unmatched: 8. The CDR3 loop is CASSLWTGTDTEAFF. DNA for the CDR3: TGCGCCAGCAGCCTGTGGACAGGGACGGACACTGAAGCTTTCTTT.

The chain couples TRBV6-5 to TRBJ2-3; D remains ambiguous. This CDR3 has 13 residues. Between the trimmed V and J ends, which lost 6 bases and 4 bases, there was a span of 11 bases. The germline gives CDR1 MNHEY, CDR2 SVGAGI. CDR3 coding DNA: TGTGCCAGCAGCCCTTTTTGGTCAGATACGCAGTATTTT. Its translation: CASSPFWSDTQYF.

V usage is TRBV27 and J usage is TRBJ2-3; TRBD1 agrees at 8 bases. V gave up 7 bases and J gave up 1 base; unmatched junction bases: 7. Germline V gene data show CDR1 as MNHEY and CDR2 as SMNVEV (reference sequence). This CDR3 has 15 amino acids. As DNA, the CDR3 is TGTGCCAGCACACGACAGGGGTGGGGCACAGATACGCAGTATTTT. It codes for CASTRQGWGTDTQYF.

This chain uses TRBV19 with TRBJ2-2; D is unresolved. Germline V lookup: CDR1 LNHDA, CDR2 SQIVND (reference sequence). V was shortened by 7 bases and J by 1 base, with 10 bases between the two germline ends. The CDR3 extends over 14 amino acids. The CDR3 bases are TGTGCCAGTATGAACTGGATGAACACCGGGGAGCTGTTTTTT. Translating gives CASMNWMNTGELFF.

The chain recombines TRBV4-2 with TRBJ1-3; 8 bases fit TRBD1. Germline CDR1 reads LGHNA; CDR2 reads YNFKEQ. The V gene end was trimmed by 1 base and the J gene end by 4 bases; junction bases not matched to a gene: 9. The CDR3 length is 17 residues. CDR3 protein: CASSQVGYQGAGNTIYF. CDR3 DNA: TGTGCCAGCAGCCAAGTGGGCTATCAGGGGGCCGGAAACACCATATATTTT.